The 19 T cell receptor beta chains reported below all come from one sample, sequenced in a study of cytomegalovirus exposure and HLA in healthy donors. PCR used 60 Vbeta primers and 13 Jbeta primers. The method was immunoSEQ multiplex PCR; TCRdb's version includes in-frame clones alone and lacks a portion of them. The sample lists around 37,000 clones, around 82% occurring once. Sequencing was performed on PBMCs. The source is a young woman in good health and CMV-seropositive.

The chain employs TRBV9 and TRBJ2-4; D might be TRBD1 (6 bases). The CDR3 is made up of 13 amino acids. The V gene's germline CDR1 is SGDLS and CDR2 YYNGEE. The V end was cut by 3 bases, the J end by 7 bases, with 11 bases between. CDR3 DNA: TGTGCCAGCAGCGGAGATACAGGGAACATTCAGTACTTC. Translating it yields CASSGDTGNIQYF.

The rearrangement links TRBV28 to TRBJ1-5; D unclear. CDR3 length: 15 amino acids. Trimming removed 4 bases at V and 6 bases at J, with 16 bases between. Germline V lookup: CDR1 MDHEN, CDR2 SYDVKM. CDR3 DNA: TGTGCCAGCAGTTCTCTTCCACGGGGTCTTCAGCCCCAGCATTTT. The encoded protein is CASSSLPRGLQPQHF.

This rearrangement joins TRBV5-1 to TRBJ2-5; D may be TRBD2 (6 bases). Germline V CDR1 and CDR2: SGHRS, YFSETQ. The germline V and J ends were trimmed by 4 bases and 1 base, with 11 bases remaining between them. The CDR3 has 14 amino acids. The CDR3 sequence: CASSAGPLQETQYF. In DNA, the CDR3 is TGCGCCAGCAGCGCGGGACCGCTCCAAGAGACCCAGTACTTC. Full variable domain (remainder filled in from reference TRBV5-1 and TRBJ2-5): KAGVTQTPRYLIKTRGQQVTLSCSPISGHRSVSWYQQTPGQGLQFLFEYFSETQRNKGNFPGRFSGRQFSNSRSEMNVSTLELGDSALYLCASSAGPLQETQYFGPGTRLLVL.

This clone occurred once. This chain joins TRBV5-1 and TRBJ2-3; TRBD2 is a possible D gene (6 bases). The V end lost 3 bases, the J end lost 2 bases, and 7 bases lay between the germline ends. The CDR3 consists of 13 residues. Germline values: CDR1 SGHRS, CDR2 YFSETQ. CDR3 nucleotides: TGCGCCAGCAGCTGGACTACCACAGATACGCAGTATTTT. This sequence encodes CASSWTTTDTQYF. Supplemented by reference TRBV5-1 and TRBJ2-3, the full variable domain reads KAGVTQTPRYLIKTRGQQVTLSCSPISGHRSVSWYQQTPGQGLQFLFEYFSETQRNKGNFPGRFSGRQFSNSRSEMNVSTLELGDSALYLCASSWTTTDTQYFGPGTRLTVL.

The J gene is TRBJ1-3, the V gene TRBV28; possibly TRBD1 for D (5 bases). From germline, CDR1 is MDHEN and CDR2 SYDVKM. The CDR3 is made up of 15 amino acids. V gave up 6 bases and J gave up 0 bases, with 12 bases separating them. The CDR3 nucleotides are TGTGCCAGCAGGGAAACAGGATCCTCTGGAAACACCATATATTTT. Translating it yields CASRETGSSGNTIYF.

V and J are TRBV7-8 and TRBJ1-5, with 7 bases identical to TRBD1. The CDR3 has 15 amino acids. Germline values: CDR1 SGHVS, CDR2 FQNEAQ. The V gene end was trimmed by 1 base and the J gene end by 7 bases; junction bases not matched to a gene: 7. The CDR3 sequence: CASSLDLQGWQPQHF. Written as DNA, the CDR3 is TGTGCCAGCAGCTTAGACCTACAGGGGTGGCAGCCCCAGCATTTT.

In nucleotides, the CDR3 is TGCGCCAGCAGCTTGGGGGTACTAGCGGGGGGATTGGGCAATGAGCAGTTCTTC. This sequence encodes CASSLGVLAGGLGNEQFF. The genes are TRBV5-1 and TRBJ2-1; the match to TRBD2 covers 12 bases. Losses at the gene ends were 0 bases for V and 6 bases for J; bases not matched to a gene: 10. In germline, CDR1 is SGHRS, CDR2 YFSETQ. The CDR3 is made up of 18 amino acids. Using reference TRBV5-1 and TRBJ2-1 for the parts outside the CDR3, the full variable domain is KAGVTQTPRYLIKTRGQQVTLSCSPISGHRSVSWYQQTPGQGLQFLFEYFSETQRNKGNFPGRFSGRQFSNSRSEMNVSTLELGDSALYLCASSLGVLAGGLGNEQFFGPGTRLTVL.

V and J are TRBV6-1 and TRBJ2-5, with TRBD1 identical over 10 bases. Trimming took 10 bases from V and 5 from J; bases not matched to a gene: 7. Germline V gene data show CDR1 as MNHNS and CDR2 as SASEGT. This CDR3 is 13 amino acids long. CDR3 sequence (DNA): TGTGCCACACGACAGGGGGCTTGGGAGACCCAGTACTTC. It yields the protein CATRQGAWETQYF.

The chain uses TRBV7-8 and TRBJ2-5; 8 bases fit TRBD1. The J call could be wrong; TRBJ2-7 is a better fit for the DNA end. Germline V lookup: CDR1 SGHVS, CDR2 FQNEAQ. The CDR3 has 16 residues. CDR3 sequence (DNA): TGTGCCAGCAGCTTACCGACGGACAGGGCCGCCTACGAGCAGTACTTC. This translates into CASSLPTDRAAYEQYF.

This clone was detected once. The chain carries TRBV13 and TRBJ2-3; D uncertain. The length of the CDR3 is 14 residues. Trimming left V 5 bases short and J 0 bases short, with 9 bases between. Germline loops: CDR1 PRHDT, CDR2 FYEKMQ (reference sequence). The CDR3 bases are TGTGCCAGCAGCCCTTACGGTAGCACAGATACGCAGTATTTT. It codes for CASSPYGSTDTQYF.

The chain joins TRBV19 to TRBJ2-7, with D unclear. V was cut by 4 bases and J by 4 bases, with 5 bases left in between. The CDR3 contains 11 residues. Germline values: CDR1 LNHDA, CDR2 SQIVND (reference sequence). The chain's CDR3 is CASSNLYEQYF. CDR3 DNA sequence: TGTGCCAGTAGTAACCTATACGAGCAGTACTTC.

This sequence joins TRBV28 and TRBJ2-5, with a possible D match to TRBD2 (5 bases). Germline V CDR1 and CDR2: MDHEN, SYDVKM. The CDR3 length is 14 residues. Trimming pared 6 bases from V and 10 bases from J, leaving 21 bases between. The CDR3 sequence: CASSSSGPATIQYF. DNA for the CDR3: TGTGCCAGCAGCTCAAGCGGACCAGCTACTATCCAGTACTTC. The variable domain in full, completed from reference TRBV28 and TRBJ2-5, reads DVKVTQSSRYLVKRTGEKVFLECVQDMDHENMFWYRQDPGLGLRLIYFSYDVKMKEKGDIPEGYSVSREKKERFSLILESASTNQTSMYLCASSSSGPATIQYFGPGTRLLVL.

V is TRBV7-2 and J is TRBJ2-5, with D possibly matching TRBD2 (6 bases). The DNA end is a closer match to TRBJ2-7, so the J assignment may be wrong. The CDR3 totals 15 residues. The germline CDR1 and CDR2 sequences are SGHTA and FQGNSA. The CDR3 DNA reads as TGTGCCAGCAGCTCTGGGGGAGGTGGCTCCTACGAGCAGTACTTC. Encoded protein: CASSSGGGGSYEQYF.

V is TRBV10-3 and J is TRBJ2-5; TRBD2 matches at 11 bases. The trim removed 3 bases at V and 2 bases at J, leaving 5 bases unmatched. Per germline, CDR1 ENHRY and CDR2 SYGVKD. This CDR3 comprises 16 residues. CDR3 in DNA: TGTGCCATCAGTGATACGACTAGCGGGGTACAAGAGACCCAGTACTTC. Amino acids: CAISDTTSGVQETQYF.

The chain has TRBV7-9 and TRBJ1-4, with D maybe TRBD1 (5 bases). This CDR3 has 17 amino acids. V was cut by 1 base and J by 4 bases, with 16 bases left in between. Germline assignment: CDR1 SEHNR and CDR2 FQNEAQ (reference sequence). CDR3 in amino acids: CASSLDVRGTGNEKLFF. The CDR3 bases are TGTGCCAGCAGCTTAGATGTGCGTGGCACAGGTAATGAAAAACTGTTTTTT.

In DNA, the CDR3 is TGTGCCAGCAGCTCATTAAAGAGCACAAACCCGGGACAGGGGACAGGCTACACCTTC. Protein sequence: CASSSLKSTNPGQGTGYTF. The J gene is TRBJ1-2, the V gene TRBV13; TRBD1 agrees at 10 bases. The CDR3 contains 19 residues. Germline V gene data show CDR1 as PRHDT and CDR2 as FYEKMQ (reference sequence). J gave up 8 bases and V 4 bases, and 22 bases lay outside the gene matches.

This rearrangement joins TRBV19 to TRBJ2-2, with 10 bases lining up with TRBD1. With 8 bases clipped from V and 6 bases from J, the junction kept 3 bases outside the gene matches. The CDR3 consists of 13 residues. Per germline, CDR1 LNHDA and CDR2 SQIVND (reference sequence). The chain's CDR3 is CASSGTGAGELFF. CDR3 in DNA: TGTGCCAGTTCCGGGACAGGGGCCGGGGAGCTGTTTTTT.

The table lists this clone with a count of one. The chain uses TRBV11-3 and TRBJ1-1; D possibly corresponds to TRBD1 (6 bases). V gave up 4 bases and J gave up 8 bases, with 11 bases separating them. The CDR3 length is 12 residues. In germline, CDR1 is SGHNT, CDR2 YENEEA. The CDR3 spells CASSSYGTEAFF. CDR3 DNA sequence: TGTGCCAGCAGCTCTTACGGGACAGAAGCTTTCTTT.

The chain has TRBV7-2 and TRBJ2-1; a weak D match, TRBD2 (7 bases). Deletions cut 6 bases from V and 2 bases from J, with 11 bases between. The CDR3 is made up of 14 amino acids. Germline-derived CDR1 and CDR2 are SGHTA and FQGNSA. CDR3: CASRRGGAYNEQFF. The CDR3 DNA sequence: TGTGCCAGCAGGAGGGGGGGTGCCTACAATGAGCAGTTCTTC.